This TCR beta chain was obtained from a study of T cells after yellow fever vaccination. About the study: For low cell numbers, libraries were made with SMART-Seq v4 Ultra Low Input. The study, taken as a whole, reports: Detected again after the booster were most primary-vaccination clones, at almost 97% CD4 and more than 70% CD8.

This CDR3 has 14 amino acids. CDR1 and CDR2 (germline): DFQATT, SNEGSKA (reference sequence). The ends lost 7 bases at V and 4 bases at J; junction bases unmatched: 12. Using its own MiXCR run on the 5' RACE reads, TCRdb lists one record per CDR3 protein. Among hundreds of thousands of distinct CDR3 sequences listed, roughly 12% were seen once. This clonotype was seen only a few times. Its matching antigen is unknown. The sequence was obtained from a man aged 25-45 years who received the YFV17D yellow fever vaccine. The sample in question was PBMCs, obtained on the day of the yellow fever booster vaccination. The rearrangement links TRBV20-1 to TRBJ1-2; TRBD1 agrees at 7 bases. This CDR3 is CSVWARDSIYGYTF. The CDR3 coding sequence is TGCAGTGTCTGGGCCCGGGACAGTATCTATGGCTACACCTTC.